What follows are 19 T cell receptor beta chains derived from one specimen sequenced in a study of blood T cells in healthy people across ages. A second roughly 6 to 11 cycle PCR used barcoded and J-beta primers. One entry per CDR3 protein results from TCRdb running MiXCR on the 5' RACE reads. The data show hundreds of thousands of distinct CDR3 sequences, with 20% to 30% seen just once and roughly a tenth held by the top ten. The sample was also reused in another study, on T cells of mothers and their children.

The source material was blood. Receptor source: a boy aged 5 to 17 in good health.

The rearrangement joins TRBV29-1 to TRBJ2-2; D is possibly TRBD1 (5 bases). Germline CDR1 SQVTM, CDR2 ANQGSEA. This CDR3 is built from 16 residues. V lost 3 bases and J lost 1, with 15 bases in between. CDR3 amino acids: CSVDGYRTQNTGELFF. The CDR3, as DNA: TGCAGCGTTGATGGGTACCGGACACAGAACACCGGGGAGCTGTTTTTT.

In its sample, this clonotype was seen a few times. The chain carries TRBV29-1 and TRBJ2-5; either TRBD1 or TRBD2 may supply D (5 bases each). V lost 3 bases, J lost 7 bases, and 9 bases lay in between. Germline V gene lookup returns CDR1 SQVTM and CDR2 ANQGSEA. The CDR3 extends over 11 amino acids. DNA for the CDR3: TGCAGCGTTGATGGGGGATCGACCCAGTACTTC. Residues: CSVDGGSTQYF.

This clonotype appeared a few times. This chain links TRBV27 with TRBJ1-6; 8 bases fit TRBD1. With V trimmed by 3 bases and J by 7 bases, 2 bases remained unmatched. The length of the CDR3 is 14 residues. Germline V gives CDR1 MNHEY, CDR2 SMNVEV (reference sequence). The CDR3 is CASSFRGPNSPLHF. The DNA of the CDR3 is TGTGCCAGCAGTTTCAGGGGGCCCAATTCACCCCTCCACTTT.

The V gene is TRBV7-9, the J gene TRBJ1-5; D not certain. CDR1 and CDR2 (germline): SEHNR, FQNEAQ (reference sequence). The V and J ends lost 3 bases and 3 bases respectively, with 9 bases between them. This CDR3 spans 14 amino acids. The CDR3 DNA follows: TGTGCCAGCAGCTTGGAAGGGAACAATCAGCCCCAGCATTTT. Its translation: CASSLEGNNQPQHF.

The V call is TRBV29-1, the J call TRBJ1-2; D gene unclear. The CDR3 is 14 amino acids. Germline CDR1 is SQVTM and CDR2 is ANQGSEA. Deletions cut 4 bases from V and 1 base from J, with 13 bases between. The CDR3, as DNA: TGCAGCGTTGTCCCAGAAACCCTTAACTATGGCTACACCTTC. This encodes CSVVPETLNYGYTF.

About this clonotype itself: One end of the junction does not line up with germline, which may come from a read error. The gene calls are TRBV29-1 and TRBJ2-1, with no clear D. The J call could be wrong; TRBJ2-7 is a better fit for the DNA end. CDR1 and CDR2 from the germline V gene are SQVTM and ANQGSEA. The CDR3 loop spans 12 amino acids. The DNA for the CDR3 is TGTGCCAGCAGCTTAGGGCCGCGCGAGCAGTACTTC. Translated, it gives CASSLGPREQYF.

This clonotype came up a few times. The V gene is TRBV5-1, the J gene TRBJ1-6; the D is unclear. Trimming left V 0 bases short and J 8 bases short, with 15 bases between. The CDR3 is 16 amino acids. Germline V gene lookup returns CDR1 SGHRS and CDR2 YFSETQ. CDR3 bases: TGCGCCAGCAGCTTGGGACTATACAATGAGGATTCACCCCTCCACTTT. It specifies CASSLGLYNEDSPLHF.

The chain carries TRBV12-3 or TRBV12-4 and TRBJ1-4; D is perhaps TRBD1 (5 bases). The CDR3 runs to 14 residues. The V end was cut by 5 bases, the J end by 6 bases, with 13 bases between. CDR3 in amino acids: CASSIGTGDEKLFF. CDR3 bases: TGTGCCAGCAGTATCGGGACCGGGGATGAAAAACTGTTTTTT.

This clonotype has just a few counts. The J gene is TRBJ2-5, the V gene TRBV10-2, with TRBD2 as a possible D gene (6 bases). Near its end, the DNA agrees better with TRBJ2-1, so the J call may be wrong. The CDR3 totals 14 residues. Germline V CDR1 and CDR2: WSHSY, SAAADI. CDR3: CASEGDGGYDEQFF. In DNA form, the CDR3 reads TGCGCCAGTGAAGGGGACGGGGGTTACGATGAGCAGTTCTTC.

This clonotype was counted ten times or more. The rearrangement links TRBV11-3 to TRBJ2-1; TRBD1 matches at 10 bases. The CDR3 has 16 residues. V was clipped by 3 bases and J by 3 bases; unmatched bases: 5. Per germline, CDR1 SGHNT and CDR2 YENEEA. CDR3 amino acids: CASSLGGQGNYNEQFF. The CDR3 nucleotides read TGTGCCAGCAGCTTGGGGGGACAGGGGAACTACAATGAGCAGTTCTTC.

The CDR3 is CASSRTRDTQYF. CDR3 bases: TGCGCCAGCAGCCGGACGCGGGATACGCAGTATTTT. V and J are TRBV5-1 and TRBJ2-3; D not certain. CDR1 is SGHRS and CDR2 is YFSETQ in the germline V gene. The CDR3 sequence is 12 residues long. Trimming stripped 4 bases from V and 6 bases from J, with 9 bases between.

The V and J genes are TRBV5-1 and TRBJ2-5; 12 bases are a match to TRBD1. Germline loops: CDR1 SGHRS, CDR2 YFSETQ. V dropped 4 bases and J dropped 2; count of bases not matched to a gene: 6. The CDR3 length is 16 residues. DNA of the CDR3: TGCGCCAGCAGCACGGGACAGGGGGCAATACAAGAGACCCAGTACTTC. Protein: CASSTGQGAIQETQYF.

CDR3 in DNA: TGTGCCAGCAGTTACCCTAGCGGGAGGGAGCTGTTTTTT. Its translation: CASSYPSGRELFF. This chain connects TRBV6-5 to TRBJ2-2, with 9 bases matching TRBD2. Trimming cost V 2 bases and J 9 bases; bases outside gene matches: 1. Germline lookup yields CDR1 MNHEY and CDR2 SVGAGI. CDR3 length: 13 amino acids.

This clonotype occurred a few times. The chain couples TRBV28 to TRBJ2-3; tentative D call: TRBD2 (5 bases). Between the trimmed V and J ends, which lost 5 bases and 4 bases, there was a span of 19 bases. This CDR3 region has 16 residues. The germline CDR1 and CDR2 sequences are MDHEN and SYDVKM. CDR3 residues: CASSPPKNGIADTQYF. The CDR3 coding sequence is TGTGCCAGCAGTCCTCCCAAGAACGGGATAGCAGATACGCAGTATTTT.

The V gene is TRBV18, the J gene TRBJ2-1; possible D gene TRBD1, 5 bases. The germline gives CDR1 KGHSH, CDR2 LQKENI. The V gene lost 0 bases and the J gene lost 10 bases, with 10 bases spanning the gap. This CDR3 comprises 13 residues. CDR3 in amino acids: CASSPPTVREQFF. The CDR3 bases are TGTGCCAGCTCACCACCGACAGTCAGGGAGCAGTTCTTC.

The chain couples TRBV28 to TRBJ2-7, with 10 bases that match TRBD2. V shed 3 bases and J 0 bases; nucleotides not matched to a gene: 8. Germline CDR1 is MDHEN and CDR2 is SYDVKM. The CDR3 runs 17 residues. In DNA form, the CDR3 reads TGTGCCAGCAGTTTTCGGAGTAGCGGGAGGATCTCCTACGAGCAGTACTTC. Encoded protein: CASSFRSSGRISYEQYF.

The rearrangement joins TRBV4-3 to TRBJ1-2; D is perhaps TRBD1 (6 bases). V was clipped by 3 bases and J by 4 bases, with 24 bases between them. The CDR3 length is 18 residues. Germline V CDR1 and CDR2: LGHNA, YSLEER. The CDR3: CASSQTEPAGDLFYGYTF. The CDR3 region has the DNA TGCGCCAGCAGCCAGACCGAACCCGCAGGGGATCTTTTCTATGGCTACACCTTC.

The gene calls are TRBV29-1 and TRBJ2-5; TRBD2 is a possible D gene (5 bases). Judging by the DNA end, TRBJ2-1 fits better; the J call may be wrong. This CDR3 has 12 residues. Germline V CDR1 and CDR2: SQVTM, ANQGSEA. CDR3 sequence reads: CSVLTRYNEQFF. For the CDR3, the DNA is TGCAGCGTCCTTACTAGATACAATGAGCAGTTCTTC.

Only a few counts were recorded for this clonotype. This chain joins TRBV7-9 and TRBJ1-2, with 7 bases matching TRBD1. This CDR3 has 17 residues. After removal of 2 bases from V and 5 bases from J, the junction contained 14 bases not matched to a gene. From germline, CDR1 is SEHNR and CDR2 FQNEAQ (reference sequence). CDR3 loop: CASSLPDSGGKPYGYTF. The DNA for the CDR3 is TGTGCCAGCAGCTTACCGGACTCAGGGGGGAAGCCTTATGGCTACACCTTC.